This TCR beta chain was documented in a study of CD8 T cells in Susac syndrome. Whole-study context: When blood was drawn, the patients with Susac syndrome were therapy-naive, on corticosteroids, or on intravenous immunoglobulin alone.

With random hexamers, reverse transcription was performed on roughly 0.5 to 1 ug of RNA. TCRdb fed the immunoSEQ multiplex PCR reads into MiXCR, producing one record per CDR3 protein. The repertoire holds fewer than 90,000 distinct CDR3 sequences, 94% seen once, with about 0.9% in the top ten. Susac syndrome patients met recently defined diagnostic criteria for definite or probable disease. TEMRA cells were enriched by FACS, while CD8+ and CD4+ T cells were obtained through a negative isolation that was performed magnetically. Germline loops: CDR1 DFQATT, CDR2 SNEGSKA (reference sequence). The trim removed 5 bases at V and 0 bases at J, leaving 4 bases unmatched. CDR3 length: 14 residues.

The material sequenced was CD8+ T cells from PBMCs. The chain has TRBV20-1 and TRBJ2-3; TRBD2 aligns across 8 bases. This sequence originates from a human donor with Susac syndrome. The CDR3 nucleotides read TGCAGTGCTGTGCGGGGGGTAAGCACAGATACGCAGTATTTT. Translation: CSAVRGVSTDTQYF.